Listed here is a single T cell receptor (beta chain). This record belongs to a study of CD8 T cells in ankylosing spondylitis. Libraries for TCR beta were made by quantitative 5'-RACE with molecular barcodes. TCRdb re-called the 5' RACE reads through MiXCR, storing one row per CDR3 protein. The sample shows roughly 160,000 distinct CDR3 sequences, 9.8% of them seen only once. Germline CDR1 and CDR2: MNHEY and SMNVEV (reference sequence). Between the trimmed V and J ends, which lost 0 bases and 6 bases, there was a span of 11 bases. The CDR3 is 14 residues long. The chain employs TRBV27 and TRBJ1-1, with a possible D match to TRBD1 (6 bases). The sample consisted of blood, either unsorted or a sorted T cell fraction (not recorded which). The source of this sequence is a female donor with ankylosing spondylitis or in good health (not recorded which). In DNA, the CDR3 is TGTGCCAGCAGTTTATCAGGGGGATCGGCTGAAGCTTTCTTT. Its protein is CASSLSGGSAEAFF.